Listed below are T cell receptor beta chains from one sample, sequenced in a study of CD8+CD57+ T cells in acquired aplastic anemia. One entry per CDR3 protein results from TCRdb running MiXCR on the reads. The table lists about 160,000 distinct CDR3 sequences, around 48% of them singletons, with under 40% in the top ten. Material for sequencing was sorted CD4+, CD8+, or CD8+CD57+ T cells (not recorded which) from PBMCs. The receptors stem from a human donor with aplastic anemia. Each CDR3 is given with its conserved first and last residue. Fields, in order: clone size, V gene, D gene, CDR3 length, J gene, CDR3 protein, CDR3 DNA. The D gene is left open where the match is weak. Expanded clones get a size class; other rows say once, few or many, or leave the size out.

-	TRBV20-1	TRBD2	15	TRBJ2-3	CSVPAHRGDTDTQYF	TGCAGTGTCCCAGCTCACCGGGGGGACACAGATACGCAGTATTTT
many	TRBV5-8	-	12	TRBJ2-1	CASSMDDNEQFF	TGTGCCAGCAGTATGGATGACAATGAGCAGTTCTTC
many	TRBV5-1	TRBD1	13	TRBJ2-2	CASSYGQAGELFF	TGCGCCAGCAGCTACGGACAGGCCGGGGAGCTGTTTTTT
many	TRBV27	TRBD1	17	TRBJ1-6	CASSSHPRTGLNSPLHF	TGTGCCAGCAGTTCCCACCCTCGGACAGGGCTGAATTCACCCCTCCACTTT
many	TRBV12-3/TRBV12-4	-	13	TRBJ1-1	CASSDSRGTEAFF	TGTGCCAGCAGTGATTCTAGGGGCACTGAAGCTTTCTTT
many	TRBV7-9	-	14	TRBJ1-4	CASSPRGRGEKLFF	TGTGCCAGCAGCCCCCGAGGGCGGGGTGAAAAACTGTTTTTT
-	TRBV12-3/TRBV12-4	-	13	TRBJ1-1	CASSFDLNTEAFF	TGTGCCAGCAGTTTCGATCTGAACACTGAAGCTTTCTTT
-	TRBV7-8	TRBD1	15	TRBJ2-2	CASAGTEKNTGELFF	TGTGCCAGCGCCGGGACAGAGAAGAACACCGGGGAGCTGTTTTTT
many	TRBV2	TRBD1	14	TRBJ1-2	CASSADRGHDGYTF	TGTGCCAGCAGTGCGGACAGGGGGCATGATGGCTACACCTTC
-	TRBV20-1	-	13	TRBJ1-5	CSANSVGRQPQHF	TGCAGTGCTAACTCCGTGGGAAGGCAGCCCCAGCATTTT
many	TRBV19	-	15	TRBJ1-1	CASSYDSFMNTEAFF	TGTGCCAGTAGTTACGACAGCTTCATGAACACTGAAGCTTTCTTT
many	TRBV5-1	-	15	TRBJ1-5	CASSLDSGSNQPQHF	TGCGCCAGCAGCTTGGACTCAGGGAGCAATCAGCCCCAGCATTTT
-	TRBV19	-	13	TRBJ2-1	CASSIQVYNEQFF	TGTGCCAGTAGTATACAAGTTTACAATGAGCAGTTCTTC
-	TRBV6-1	TRBD1	15	TRBJ1-1	CASTPGQTMNTEAFF	TGTGCCAGCACCCCGGGACAGACCATGAACACTGAAGCTTTCTTT
-	TRBV24-1	TRBD1	14	TRBJ2-1	CATSGQGASYEQFF	TGTGCCACCTCGGGACAGGGGGCGTCCTATGAGCAGTTCTTC
-	TRBV10-3	-	12	TRBJ1-2	CAISADSYGYTF	TGTGCCATCAGCGCGGACAGCTATGGCTACACCTTC
many	TRBV2	TRBD2	17	TRBJ2-1	CASRTSSGPGKDNEQFF	TGTGCCAGCAGAACTTCTAGCGGGCCGGGGAAGGACAATGAGCAGTTCTTC
once	TRBV7-2	TRBD1	14	TRBJ1-2	CASSAQGVSYGYTF	TGTGCCAGCAGCGCACAGGGGGTGTCCTATGGCTACACCTTC
-	TRBV7-8	TRBD2	15	TRBJ2-5	CASGFSGGGAETQYF	TGTGCCTCCGGATTTAGCGGGGGGGGGGCGGAGACCCAGTACTTC
-	TRBV15	-	13	TRBJ1-1	CATSRGGSTEAFF	TGTGCCACCAGCCGCGGGGGAAGCACTGAAGCTTTCTTT
-	TRBV2	-	11	TRBJ2-1	CASSATDEQFF	TGTGCCAGCAGTGCGACAGATGAGCAGTTCTTC
many	TRBV4-1	-	16	TRBJ1-1	CASSQGDLNLNTEAFF	TGCGCCAGCAGCCAAGGGGACCTAAACCTGAACACTGAAGCTTTCTTT
-	TRBV20-1	-	13	TRBJ1-1	CSARTGAYTEAFF	TGCAGTGCTAGGACGGGGGCCTACACTGAAGCTTTCTTT